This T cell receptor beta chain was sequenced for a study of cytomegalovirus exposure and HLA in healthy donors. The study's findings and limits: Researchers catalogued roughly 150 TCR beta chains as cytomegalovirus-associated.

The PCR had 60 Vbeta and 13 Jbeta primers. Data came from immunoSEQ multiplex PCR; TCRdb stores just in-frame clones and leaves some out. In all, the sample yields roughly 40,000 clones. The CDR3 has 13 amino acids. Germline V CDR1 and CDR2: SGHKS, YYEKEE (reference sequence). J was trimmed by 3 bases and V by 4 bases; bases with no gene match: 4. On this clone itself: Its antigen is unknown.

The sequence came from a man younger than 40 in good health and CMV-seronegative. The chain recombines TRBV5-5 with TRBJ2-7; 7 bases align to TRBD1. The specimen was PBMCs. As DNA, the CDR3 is TGTGCCAGCAGCCCCCGGGACAGCTACGAGCAGTACTTC. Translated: CASSPRDSYEQYF.